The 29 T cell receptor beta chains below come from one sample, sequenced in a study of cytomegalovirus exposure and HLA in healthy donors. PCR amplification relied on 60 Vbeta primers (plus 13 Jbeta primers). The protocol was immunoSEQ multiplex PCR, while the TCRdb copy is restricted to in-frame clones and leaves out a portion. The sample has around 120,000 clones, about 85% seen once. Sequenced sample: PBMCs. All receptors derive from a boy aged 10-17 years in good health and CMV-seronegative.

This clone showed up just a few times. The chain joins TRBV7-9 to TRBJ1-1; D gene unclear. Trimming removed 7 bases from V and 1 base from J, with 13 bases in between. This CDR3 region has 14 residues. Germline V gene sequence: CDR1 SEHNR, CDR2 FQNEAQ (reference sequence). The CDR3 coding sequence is TGTGCCAGCACCCTTAGGGAGGCGAACACTGAAGCTTTCTTT. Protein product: CASTLREANTEAFF.

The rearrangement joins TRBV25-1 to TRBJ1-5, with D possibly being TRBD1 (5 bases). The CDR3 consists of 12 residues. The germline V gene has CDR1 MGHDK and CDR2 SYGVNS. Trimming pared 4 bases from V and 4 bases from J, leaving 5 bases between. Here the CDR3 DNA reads TGTGCCAGCAGTGGACAGAATCAGCCCCAGCATTTT. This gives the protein CASSGQNQPQHF.

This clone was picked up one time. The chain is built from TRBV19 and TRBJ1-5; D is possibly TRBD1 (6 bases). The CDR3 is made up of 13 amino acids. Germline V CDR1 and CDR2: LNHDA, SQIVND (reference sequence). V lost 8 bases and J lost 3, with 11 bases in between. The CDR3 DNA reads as TGTGCCAGTCAGAGACAGGCCAATCAGCCCCAGCATTTT. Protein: CASQRQANQPQHF.

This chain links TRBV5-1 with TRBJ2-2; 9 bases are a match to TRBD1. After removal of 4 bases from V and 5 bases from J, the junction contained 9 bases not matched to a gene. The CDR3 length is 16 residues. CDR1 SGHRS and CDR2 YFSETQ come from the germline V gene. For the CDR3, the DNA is TGCGCCAGCAGCCAGGACAGGGGCGCGCTTACCGGGGAGCTGTTTTTT. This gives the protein CASSQDRGALTGELFF.

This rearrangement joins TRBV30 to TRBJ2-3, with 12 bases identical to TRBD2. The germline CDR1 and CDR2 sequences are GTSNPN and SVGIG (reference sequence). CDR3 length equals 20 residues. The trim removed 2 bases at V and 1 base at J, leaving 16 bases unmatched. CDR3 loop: CAWSFMRTSGIQIRTDTQYF. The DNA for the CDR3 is TGTGCCTGGAGTTTTATGAGGACTAGCGGGATTCAGATTCGCACAGATACGCAGTATTTT.

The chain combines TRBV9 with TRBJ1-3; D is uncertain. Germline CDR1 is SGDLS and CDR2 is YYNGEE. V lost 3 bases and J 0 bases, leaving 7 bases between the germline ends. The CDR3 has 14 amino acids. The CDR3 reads CASSAGSSGNTIYF. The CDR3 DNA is TGTGCCAGCAGCGCCGGGAGCTCTGGAAACACCATATATTTT.

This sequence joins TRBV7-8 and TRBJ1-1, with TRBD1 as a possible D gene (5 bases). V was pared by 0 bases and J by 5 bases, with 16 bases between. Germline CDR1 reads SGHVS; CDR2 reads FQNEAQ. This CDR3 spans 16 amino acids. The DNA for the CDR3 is TGTGCCAGCAGCTTAGCCTTGGAGGGGAAGGAAACTGAAGCTTTCTTT. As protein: CASSLALEGKETEAFF.

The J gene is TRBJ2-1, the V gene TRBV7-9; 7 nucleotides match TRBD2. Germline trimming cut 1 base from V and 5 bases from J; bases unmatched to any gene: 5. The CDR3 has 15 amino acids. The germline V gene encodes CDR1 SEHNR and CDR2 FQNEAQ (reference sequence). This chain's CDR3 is CASSLGAGVDNEQFF. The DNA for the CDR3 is TGTGCCAGCAGCTTAGGGGCGGGAGTCGACAATGAGCAGTTCTTC.

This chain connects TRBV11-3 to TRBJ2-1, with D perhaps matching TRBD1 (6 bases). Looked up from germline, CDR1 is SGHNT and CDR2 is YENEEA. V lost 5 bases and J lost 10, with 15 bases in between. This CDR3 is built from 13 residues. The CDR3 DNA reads TGTGCCAGCAGCACCAGCAGGGACACAGAGCAGTTCTTC. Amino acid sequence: CASSTSRDTEQFF.

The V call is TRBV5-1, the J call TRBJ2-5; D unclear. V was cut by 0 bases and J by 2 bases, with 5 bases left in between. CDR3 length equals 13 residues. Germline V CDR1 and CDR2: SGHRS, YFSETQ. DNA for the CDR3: TGCGCCAGCAGCTTGGTTCAGCAAGAGACCCAGTACTTC. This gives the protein CASSLVQQETQYF.

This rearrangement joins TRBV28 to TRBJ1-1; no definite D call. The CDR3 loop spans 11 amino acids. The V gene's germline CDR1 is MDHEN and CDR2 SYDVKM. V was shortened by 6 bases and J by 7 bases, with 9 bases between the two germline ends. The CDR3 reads CASRSGYEAFF. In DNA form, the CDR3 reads TGTGCCAGCAGGTCGGGTTATGAAGCTTTCTTT.

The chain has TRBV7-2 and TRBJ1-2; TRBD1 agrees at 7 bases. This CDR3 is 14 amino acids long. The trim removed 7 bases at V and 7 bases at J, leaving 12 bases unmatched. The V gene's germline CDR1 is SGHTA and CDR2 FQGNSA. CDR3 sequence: CASTRDSDLGGYTF. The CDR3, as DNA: TGTGCCAGCACTCGGGACAGCGACCTCGGTGGCTACACCTTC.

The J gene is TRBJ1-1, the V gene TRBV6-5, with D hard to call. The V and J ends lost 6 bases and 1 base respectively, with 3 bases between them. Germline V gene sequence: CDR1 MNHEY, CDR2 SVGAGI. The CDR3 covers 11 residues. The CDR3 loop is CASRRNTEAFF. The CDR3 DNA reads TGTGCCAGCAGGAGGAACACTGAAGCTTTCTTT.

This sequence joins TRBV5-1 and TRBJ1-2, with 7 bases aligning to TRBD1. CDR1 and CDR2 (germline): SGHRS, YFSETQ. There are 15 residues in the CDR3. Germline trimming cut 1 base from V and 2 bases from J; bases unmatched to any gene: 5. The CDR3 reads CASSLISGGNYGYTF. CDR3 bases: TGCGCCAGCAGCTTGATATCAGGGGGGAACTATGGCTACACCTTC.

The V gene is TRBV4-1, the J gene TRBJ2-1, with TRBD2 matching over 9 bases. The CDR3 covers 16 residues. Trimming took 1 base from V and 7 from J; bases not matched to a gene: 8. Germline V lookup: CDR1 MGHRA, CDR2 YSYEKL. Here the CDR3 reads CASSQGDGLARNEQFF. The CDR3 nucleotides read TGCGCCAGCAGCCAAGGGGATGGACTAGCGAGAAATGAGCAGTTCTTC.

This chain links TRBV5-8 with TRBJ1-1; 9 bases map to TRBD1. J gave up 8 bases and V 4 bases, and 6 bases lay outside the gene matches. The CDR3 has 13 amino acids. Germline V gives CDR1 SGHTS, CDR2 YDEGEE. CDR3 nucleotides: TGTGCCAGCAGCCGGACAGGGGCGGGGGAAGCTTTCTTT. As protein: CASSRTGAGEAFF.

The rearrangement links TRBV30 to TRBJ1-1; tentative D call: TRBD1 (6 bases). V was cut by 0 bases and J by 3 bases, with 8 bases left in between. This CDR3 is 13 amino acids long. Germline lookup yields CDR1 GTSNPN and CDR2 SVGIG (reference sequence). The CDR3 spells CAWSVGTYTEAFF. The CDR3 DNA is TGTGCCTGGAGTGTGGGGACATACACTGAAGCTTTCTTT.

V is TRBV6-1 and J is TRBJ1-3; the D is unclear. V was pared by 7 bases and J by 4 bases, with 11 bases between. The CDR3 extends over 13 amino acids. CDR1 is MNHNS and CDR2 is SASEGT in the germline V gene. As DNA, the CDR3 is TGTGCCAGCACGATCGCACAGGGAAACACCATATATTTT. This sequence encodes CASTIAQGNTIYF.

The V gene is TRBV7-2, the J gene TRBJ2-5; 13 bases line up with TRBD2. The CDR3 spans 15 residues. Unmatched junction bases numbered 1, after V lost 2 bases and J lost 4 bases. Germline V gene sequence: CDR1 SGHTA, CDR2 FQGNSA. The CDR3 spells CASSLTSGGGETQYF. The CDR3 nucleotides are TGTGCCAGCAGCTTAACTAGCGGGGGGGGAGAGACCCAGTACTTC.

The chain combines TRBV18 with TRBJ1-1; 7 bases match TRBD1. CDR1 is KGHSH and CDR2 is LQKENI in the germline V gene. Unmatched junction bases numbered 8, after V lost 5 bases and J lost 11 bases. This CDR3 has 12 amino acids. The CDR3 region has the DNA TGTGCCAGCTCAGCCACAGGGGTGGAGGCTTTCTTT. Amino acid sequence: CASSATGVEAFF.

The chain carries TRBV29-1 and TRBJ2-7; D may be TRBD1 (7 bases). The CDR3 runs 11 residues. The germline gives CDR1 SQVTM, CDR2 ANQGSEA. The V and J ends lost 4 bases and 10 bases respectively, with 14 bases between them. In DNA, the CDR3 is TGCAGCGTTGGGGCAGGGGGGCTCCAGTACTTC. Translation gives CSVGAGGLQYF.

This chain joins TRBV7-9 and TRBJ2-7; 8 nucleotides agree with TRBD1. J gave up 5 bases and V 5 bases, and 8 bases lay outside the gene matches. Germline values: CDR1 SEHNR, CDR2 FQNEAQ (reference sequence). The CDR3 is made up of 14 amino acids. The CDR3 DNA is TGTGCCAGCAGCAAGGGACAGGTGCCCGACGAGCAGTACTTC. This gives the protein CASSKGQVPDEQYF.

For the CDR3, the DNA is TGTGCCAGCAGCCAGGAGGGGACAGGGCCAATCACAGATACGCAGTATTTT. This encodes CASSQEGTGPITDTQYF. The chain joins TRBV4-2 to TRBJ2-3; 9 bases fit TRBD1. The CDR3 is 17 amino acids. Per germline, CDR1 LGHNA and CDR2 YNFKEQ. V trimming: 3 bases; J trimming: 2 bases; junction bases outside the gene matches: 9.

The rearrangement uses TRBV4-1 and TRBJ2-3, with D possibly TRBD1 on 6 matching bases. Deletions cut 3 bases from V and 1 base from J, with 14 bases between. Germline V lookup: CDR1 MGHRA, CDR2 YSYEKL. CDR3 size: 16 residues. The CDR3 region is CASSQGAAGRTDTQYF. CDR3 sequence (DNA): TGCGCCAGCAGCCAGGGGGCCGCAGGGCGCACAGATACGCAGTATTTT.

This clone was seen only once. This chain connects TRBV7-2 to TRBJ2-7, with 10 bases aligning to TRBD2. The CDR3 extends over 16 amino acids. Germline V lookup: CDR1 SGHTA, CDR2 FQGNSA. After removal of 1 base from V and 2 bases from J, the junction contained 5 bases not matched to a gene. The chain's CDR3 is CASSLVASGGAYEQYF. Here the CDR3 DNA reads TGTGCCAGCAGCTTAGTGGCTAGCGGGGGAGCCTACGAGCAGTACTTC. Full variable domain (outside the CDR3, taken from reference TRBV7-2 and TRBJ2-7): GAGVSQSPSNKVTEKGKDVELRCDPISGHTALYWYRQSLGQGLEFLIYFQGNSAPDKSGLPSDRFSAERTGGSVSTLTIQRTQQEDSAVYLCASSLVASGGAYEQYFGPGTRLTVT.

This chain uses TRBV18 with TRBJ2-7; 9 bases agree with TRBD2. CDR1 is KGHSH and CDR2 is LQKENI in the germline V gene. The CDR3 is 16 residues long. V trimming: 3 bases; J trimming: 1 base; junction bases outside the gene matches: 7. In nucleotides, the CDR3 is TGTGCCAGCTCACCGCAGATAGCGGGAGAGTCCTACGAGCAGTACTTC. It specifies CASSPQIAGESYEQYF.

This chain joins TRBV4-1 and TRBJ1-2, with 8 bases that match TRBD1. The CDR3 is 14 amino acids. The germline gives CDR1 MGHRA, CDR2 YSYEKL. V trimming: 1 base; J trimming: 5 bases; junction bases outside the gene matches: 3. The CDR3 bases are TGCGCCAGCAGCCAAGTCGACAGGGGTTATGGCTACACCTTC. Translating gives CASSQVDRGYGYTF.

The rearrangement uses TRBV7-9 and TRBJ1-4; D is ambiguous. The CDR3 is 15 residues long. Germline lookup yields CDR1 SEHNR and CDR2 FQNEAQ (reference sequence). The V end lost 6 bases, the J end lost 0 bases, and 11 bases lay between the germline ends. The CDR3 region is CASRRGEATNEKLFF. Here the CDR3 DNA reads TGTGCCAGCAGGCGCGGGGAGGCAACTAATGAAAAACTGTTTTTT.

CDR3 residues: CASSQDPGGNSPLHF. CDR3 DNA: TGCGCCAGCAGCCAAGATCCAGGAGGGAATTCACCCCTCCACTTT. V usage is TRBV4-3 and J usage is TRBJ1-6; no clear D gene. Germline loops: CDR1 LGHNA, CDR2 YSLEER. Trimming took off 0 bases at V and 7 bases at J, with 10 bases between the two ends. The CDR3 consists of 15 residues.